The T cell receptor beta chain described here comes from a study of cytomegalovirus exposure and HLA in healthy donors. General study findings and limits: Later, an analysis showed that TCR beta chains associated with HLA were more clonally expanded than others that were equally common. Analyses of presence/absence relied on an assumption of roughly uniform sequencing depth across donors. In a later analysis, the majority of CMV-associated beta chains seemingly showed HLA restriction.

The PCR contained 60 Vbeta and 13 Jbeta primers. Sequencing used immunoSEQ multiplex PCR; TCRdb keeps in-frame clones, though not all of them. Among over 95,000 clones listed, about three quarters were seen once. As concerns this clone: No antigen is known for it.

J lost 6 bases, V lost 3 bases, and 7 bases had no gene match. Germline CDR1 is ENHRY and CDR2 is SYGVKD. The CDR3 is 15 amino acids. Sequenced: PBMCs. The chain couples TRBV10-3 to TRBJ1-4; 7 bases are a match to TRBD1. The source is a middle-aged woman in good health and CMV-seropositive. This CDR3 reads CAISDSGTEDEKLFF. The CDR3, as DNA: TGTGCCATCAGTGATTCCGGGACAGAAGATGAAAAACTGTTTTTT.